This T cell receptor beta chain was captured by sequencing in a study of T cell repertoires in cytomegalovirus infection. Findings of the study overall: Cumulative frequency of public TCR beta families picked out carriers of CMV plus the relevant HLA.

In this sample, this clonotype turned up a few times. What it binds is not known. Trimming took off 0 bases at V and 6 bases at J, with 6 bases between the two ends. Germline V CDR1 and CDR2: MNHEY, SVGEGT. There are 13 residues in the CDR3. TCRdb passed the reads through MiXCR, listing each CDR3 protein once. Of 250,000 to 300,000 distinct CDR3 sequences listed, approximately 9.1% are singletons. The rearrangement links TRBV6-2 or TRBV6-3 to TRBJ2-1; a possible D gene is TRBD1 (5 bases). The material sequenced was PBMCs. The clonotype originates from a human donor in good health (CMV status not recorded). Some clones in this sample may be carry-over from other donors' samples. CDR3 sequence reads: CASSYSDSNEQFF. The DNA for the CDR3 is TGTGCCAGCAGTTACTCCGACAGCAATGAGCAGTTCTTC.